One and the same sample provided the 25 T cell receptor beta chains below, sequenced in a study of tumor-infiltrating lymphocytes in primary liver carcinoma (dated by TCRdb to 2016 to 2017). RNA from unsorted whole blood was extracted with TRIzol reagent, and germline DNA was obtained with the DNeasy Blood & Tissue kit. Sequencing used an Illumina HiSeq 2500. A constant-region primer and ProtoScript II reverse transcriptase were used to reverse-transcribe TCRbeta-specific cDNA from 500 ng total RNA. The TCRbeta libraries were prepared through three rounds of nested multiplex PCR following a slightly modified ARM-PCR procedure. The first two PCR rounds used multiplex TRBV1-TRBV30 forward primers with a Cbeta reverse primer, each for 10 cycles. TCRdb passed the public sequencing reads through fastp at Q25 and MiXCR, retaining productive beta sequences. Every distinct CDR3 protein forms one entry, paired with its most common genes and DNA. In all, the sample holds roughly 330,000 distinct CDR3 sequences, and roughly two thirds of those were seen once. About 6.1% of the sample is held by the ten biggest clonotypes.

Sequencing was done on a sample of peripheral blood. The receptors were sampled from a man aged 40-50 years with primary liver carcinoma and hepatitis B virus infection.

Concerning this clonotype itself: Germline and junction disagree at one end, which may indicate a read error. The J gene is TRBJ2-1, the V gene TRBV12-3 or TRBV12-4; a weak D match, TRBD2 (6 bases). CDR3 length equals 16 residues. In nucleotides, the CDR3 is TGTGCCAGCAGGTACCATGCGGGATACTCCTACAGTGAGCAGTTCTTC. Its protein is CASRYHAGYSYSEQFF.

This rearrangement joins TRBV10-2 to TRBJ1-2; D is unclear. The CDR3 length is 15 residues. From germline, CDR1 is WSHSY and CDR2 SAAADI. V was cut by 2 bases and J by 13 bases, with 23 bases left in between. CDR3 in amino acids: CASSEPRFEVRQLTF. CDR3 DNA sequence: TGCGCCAGCAGTGAGCCTAGGTTTGAGGTCCGCCAGCTCACCTTC.

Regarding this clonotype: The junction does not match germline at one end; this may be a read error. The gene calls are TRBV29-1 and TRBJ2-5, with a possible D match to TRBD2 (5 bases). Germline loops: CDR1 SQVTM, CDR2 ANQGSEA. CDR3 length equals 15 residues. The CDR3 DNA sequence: TGTGACGTTGAATCCGCGGCGGGTAGATCGGAGACCCAGTACTTC. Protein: CDVESAAGRSETQYF.

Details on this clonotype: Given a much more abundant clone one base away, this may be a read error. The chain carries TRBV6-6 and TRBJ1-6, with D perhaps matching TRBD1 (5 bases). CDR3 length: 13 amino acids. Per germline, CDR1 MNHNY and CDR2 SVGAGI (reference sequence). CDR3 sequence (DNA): TGTGCCAGCAGTACGACAGTGGGGTCACCCCCCCACTTT. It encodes CASSTTVGSPPHF.

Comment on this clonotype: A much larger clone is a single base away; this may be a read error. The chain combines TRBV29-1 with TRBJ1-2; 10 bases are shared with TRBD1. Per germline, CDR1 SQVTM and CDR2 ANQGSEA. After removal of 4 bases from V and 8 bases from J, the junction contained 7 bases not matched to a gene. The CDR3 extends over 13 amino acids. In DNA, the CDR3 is TGCAGCGTTGCCCGGGACAGGGGTGACGGCTACACCTTC. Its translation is CSVARDRGDGYTF.

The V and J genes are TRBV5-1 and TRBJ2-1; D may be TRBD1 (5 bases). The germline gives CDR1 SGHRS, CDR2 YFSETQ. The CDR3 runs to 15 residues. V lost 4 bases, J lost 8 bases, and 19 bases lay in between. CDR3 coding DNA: TGCGCCAGCAGCCCCGGTGGCAGGGCGATCGATGAGCAGTTCTTC. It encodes CASSPGGRAIDEQFF. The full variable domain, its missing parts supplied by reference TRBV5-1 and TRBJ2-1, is KAGVTQTPRYLIKTRGQQVTLSCSPISGHRSVSWYQQTPGQGLQFLFEYFSETQRNKGNFPGRFSGRQFSNSRSEMNVSTLELGDSALYLCASSPGGRAIDEQFFGPGTRLTVL.

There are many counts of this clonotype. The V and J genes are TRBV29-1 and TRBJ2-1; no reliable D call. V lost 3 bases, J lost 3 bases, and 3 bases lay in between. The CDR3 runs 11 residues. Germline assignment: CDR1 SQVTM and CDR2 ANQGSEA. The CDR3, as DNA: TGCAGCGTTGACTACTACAATGAGCAGTTCTTC. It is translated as CSVDYYNEQFF.

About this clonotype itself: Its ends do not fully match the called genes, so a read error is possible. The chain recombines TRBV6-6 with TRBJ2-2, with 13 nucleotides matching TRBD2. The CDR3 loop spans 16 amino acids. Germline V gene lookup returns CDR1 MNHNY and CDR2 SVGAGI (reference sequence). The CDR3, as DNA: TGTGCCAGGAGCCTACTAGCGGGAGGGAACACCGGGGAGCTGTTATTT. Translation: CARSLLAGGNTGELLF.

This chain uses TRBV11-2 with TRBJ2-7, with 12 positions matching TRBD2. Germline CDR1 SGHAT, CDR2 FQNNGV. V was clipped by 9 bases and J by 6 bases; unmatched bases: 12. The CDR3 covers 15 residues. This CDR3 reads CARRRPGLAGLEQYF. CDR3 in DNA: TGTGCCAGAAGGCGACCGGGACTAGCGGGCCTCGAGCAGTACTTC.

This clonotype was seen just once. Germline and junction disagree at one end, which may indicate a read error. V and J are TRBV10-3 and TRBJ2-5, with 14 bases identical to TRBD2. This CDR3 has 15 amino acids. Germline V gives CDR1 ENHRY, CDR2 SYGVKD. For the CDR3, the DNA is TGTCCCATCAGGGGACTAGCGGGAGTTAAGGAGACCCAGTACTTC. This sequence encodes CPIRGLAGVKETQYF.

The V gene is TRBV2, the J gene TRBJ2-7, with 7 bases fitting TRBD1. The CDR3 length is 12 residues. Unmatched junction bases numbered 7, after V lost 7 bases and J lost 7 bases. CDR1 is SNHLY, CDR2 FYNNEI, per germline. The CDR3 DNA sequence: TGTGCCAGCACACTATCAGGGGGAGAGCAGTACTTC. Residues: CASTLSGGEQYF.

CDR3 in amino acids: CASSQPDRGVGTQYF. The CDR3 nucleotides read TGTGCCAGCAGCCAACCGGATAGGGGAGTGGGGACCCAGTACTTC. The chain joins TRBV11-2 to TRBJ2-5; D is tentatively TRBD1 or TRBD2 (5 bases each). There are 15 residues in the CDR3. Germline lookup yields CDR1 SGHAT and CDR2 FQNNGV. V was trimmed by 5 bases and J by 7 bases, leaving 20 bases between them. The full variable domain, its missing parts supplied by reference TRBV11-2 and TRBJ2-5, is EAGVAQSPRYKIIEKRQSVAFWCNPISGHATLYWYQQILGQGPKLLIQFQNNGVVDDSQLPKDRFSAERLKGVDSTLKIQPAKLEDSAVYLCASSQPDRGVGTQYFGPGTRLLVL.

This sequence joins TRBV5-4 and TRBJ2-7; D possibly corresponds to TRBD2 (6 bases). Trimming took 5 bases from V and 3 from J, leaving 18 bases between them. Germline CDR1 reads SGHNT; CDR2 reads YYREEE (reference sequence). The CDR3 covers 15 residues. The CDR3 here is CASRGDLQSFYEQYF. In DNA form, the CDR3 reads TGTGCCAGCAGAGGGGACTTACAGAGCTTCTACGAGCAGTACTTC.

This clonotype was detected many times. CDR3 coding DNA: TGTGCCAGCTTGCTAGCGGGAGGGGCCACAGATACGCAGTATTTT. Its translation: CASLLAGGATDTQYF. V gene TRBV11-2 combines with J gene TRBJ2-3, with 12 bases identical to TRBD2. Per germline, CDR1 SGHAT and CDR2 FQNNGV. V was pared by 8 bases and J by 2 bases, with 5 bases of the junction left unmatched. This CDR3 is built from 15 residues.

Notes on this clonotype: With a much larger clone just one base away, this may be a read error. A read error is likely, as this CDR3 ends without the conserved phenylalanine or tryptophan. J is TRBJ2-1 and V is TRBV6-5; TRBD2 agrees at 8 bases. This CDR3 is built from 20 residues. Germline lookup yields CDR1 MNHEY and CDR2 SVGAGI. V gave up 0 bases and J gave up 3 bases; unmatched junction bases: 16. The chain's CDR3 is CASSYSAEPGLREDYNEQFI. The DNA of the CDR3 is TGTGCCAGCAGTTACTCGGCCGAACCTGGTTTGCGGGAGGACTACAATGAGCAGTTCATC.

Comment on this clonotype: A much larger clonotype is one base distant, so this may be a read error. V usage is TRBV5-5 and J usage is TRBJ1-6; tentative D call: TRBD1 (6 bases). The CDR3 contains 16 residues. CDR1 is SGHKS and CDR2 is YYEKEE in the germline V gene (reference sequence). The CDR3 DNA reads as TGTACCAGCAGCCGGACAGACAGCTCCTATAATTCACCCCTCCACTTT. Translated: CTSSRTDSSYNSPLHF. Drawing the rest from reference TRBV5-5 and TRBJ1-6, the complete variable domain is DAGVTQSPTHLIKTRGQQVTLRCSPISGHKSVSWYQQVLGQGPQFIFQYYEKEERGRGNFPDRFSARQFPNYSSELNVNALLLGDSALYLCTSSRTDSSYNSPLHFGNGTRLTVT.

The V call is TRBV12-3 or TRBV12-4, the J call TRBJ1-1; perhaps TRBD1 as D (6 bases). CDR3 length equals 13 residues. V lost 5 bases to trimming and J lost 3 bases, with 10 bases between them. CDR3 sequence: CASSLNRDTEAFF. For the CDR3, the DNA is TGTGCCAGCAGTCTGAACAGGGACACTGAAGCTTTCTTT.

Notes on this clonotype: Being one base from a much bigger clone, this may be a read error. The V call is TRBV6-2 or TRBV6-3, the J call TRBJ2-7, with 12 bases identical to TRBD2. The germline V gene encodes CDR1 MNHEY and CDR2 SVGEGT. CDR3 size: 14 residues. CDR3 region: CASRTSGSSGEQNF. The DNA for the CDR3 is TGTGCCAGCAGGACTAGCGGGAGTTCCGGCGAGCAGAACTTC.

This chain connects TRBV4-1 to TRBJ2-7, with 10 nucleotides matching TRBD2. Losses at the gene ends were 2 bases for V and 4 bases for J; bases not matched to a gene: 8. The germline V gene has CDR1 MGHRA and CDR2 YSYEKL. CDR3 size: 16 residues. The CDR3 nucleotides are TGCGCCAGCAGCCAAACCGCCCTAGCGGGAGAATACGAGCAGTACTTC. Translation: CASSQTALAGEYEQYF.

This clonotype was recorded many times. CDR3 sequence: CASSQDLTGTSYEQYF. The CDR3 bases are TGCGCCAGCAGCCAAGATCTAACAGGGACCTCCTACGAGCAGTACTTC. The chain carries TRBV4-3 and TRBJ2-7; possible D gene TRBD1, 6 bases. This CDR3 spans 16 amino acids. Trimming removed 0 bases from V and 0 bases from J, with 12 bases in between. CDR1 LGHNA and CDR2 YSLEER come from the germline V gene.

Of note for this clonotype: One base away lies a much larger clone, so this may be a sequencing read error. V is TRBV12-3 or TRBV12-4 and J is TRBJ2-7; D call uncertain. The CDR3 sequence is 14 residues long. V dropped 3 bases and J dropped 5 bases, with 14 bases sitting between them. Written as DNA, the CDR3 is TGTGCCAGCAGTTTCTCCTACAGCCTCGACGAGCAGTACTTC. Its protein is CASSFSYSLDEQYF.

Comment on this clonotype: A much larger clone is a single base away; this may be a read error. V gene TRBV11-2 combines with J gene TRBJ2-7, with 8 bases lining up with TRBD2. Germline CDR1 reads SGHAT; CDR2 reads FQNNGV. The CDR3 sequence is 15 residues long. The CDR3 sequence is CASSQRQAGAFEQYF. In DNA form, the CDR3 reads TGCGCCAGCAGCCAAAGACAAGCGGGAGCATTTGAGCAGTACTTC.

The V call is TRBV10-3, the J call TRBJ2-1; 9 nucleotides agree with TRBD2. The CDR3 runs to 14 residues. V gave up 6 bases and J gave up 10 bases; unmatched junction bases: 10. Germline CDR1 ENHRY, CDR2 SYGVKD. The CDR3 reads CAIRIAGDGAEQFF. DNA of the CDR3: TGTGCCATCAGAATAGCGGGAGATGGGGCCGAGCAGTTCTTC.

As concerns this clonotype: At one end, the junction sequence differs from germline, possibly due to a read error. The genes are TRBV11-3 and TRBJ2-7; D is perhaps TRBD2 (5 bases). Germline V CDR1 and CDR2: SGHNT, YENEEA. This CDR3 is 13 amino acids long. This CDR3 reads CASSFQEDSEQYF. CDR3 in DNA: TGCGCCAGCAGCTTTCAGGAGGACTCCGAGCAGTACTTC.

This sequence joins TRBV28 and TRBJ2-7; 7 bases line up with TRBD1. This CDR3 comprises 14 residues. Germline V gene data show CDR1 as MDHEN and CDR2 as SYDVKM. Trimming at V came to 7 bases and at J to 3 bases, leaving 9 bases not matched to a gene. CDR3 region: CASTRGQTIYEQYF. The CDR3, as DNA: TGTGCCAGCACCCGGGGACAGACAATCTACGAGCAGTACTTC. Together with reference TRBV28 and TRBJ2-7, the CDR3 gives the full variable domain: DVKVTQSSRYLVKRTGEKVFLECVQDMDHENMFWYRQDPGLGLRLIYFSYDVKMKEKGDIPEGYSVSREKKERFSLILESASTNQTSMYLCASTRGQTIYEQYFGPGTRLTVT.